Below are 30 T cell receptor beta chains sequenced from a single sample in a study of T-cell reconstitution after alpha-beta-depleted transplantation in children. Unique molecular identifiers were incorporated into the prepared TCRbeta library. One entry per CDR3 protein, called by TCRdb with MiXCR from the PCR reads. This table holds 400,000 to 500,000 distinct CDR3 sequences, about a tenth found once. This specimen consisted of PBMCs from the stem cell graft donor, obtained from the stem cell graft. The receptors were gathered from a human donor who donated a stem cell graft to a child with acute myeloid leukemia.

This clonotype was seen a few times. The chain carries TRBV30 and TRBJ2-1; 14 nucleotides align to TRBD2. Losses at the gene ends were 0 bases for V and 9 bases for J; bases not matched to a gene: 4. The CDR3 has 15 amino acids. Germline CDR1 and CDR2: GTSNPN and SVGIG (reference sequence). The CDR3 here is CAWSVGLAGVSEQFF. The CDR3 coding sequence is TGTGCCTGGAGTGTGGGACTAGCGGGAGTGAGTGAGCAGTTCTTC.

This clonotype was detected a few times. The chain combines TRBV20-1 with TRBJ2-1, with D possibly called TRBD1 or TRBD2 (5 bases each). The V end lost 5 bases, the J end lost 5 bases, and 16 bases lay between the germline ends. Germline CDR1 and CDR2: DFQATT and SNEGSKA (reference sequence). The CDR3 has 14 amino acids. The CDR3 protein is CSAHTGTLDNEQFF. CDR3 nucleotide sequence: TGCAGTGCTCATACCGGGACGCTGGACAATGAGCAGTTCTTC.

The rearrangement joins TRBV12-3 or TRBV12-4 to TRBJ1-6; no firm D call. V shed 2 bases and J shed 8 bases, with 13 bases lying between them. The CDR3 length is 15 residues. For the CDR3, the DNA is TGTGCCAGCAGTTTACGCGGGGATTTTGATTCACCCCTCCACTTT. Translated, it gives CASSLRGDFDSPLHF.

This clonotype was recorded at least ten times. The chain carries TRBV21-1 and TRBJ2-3; the tabulated D call, TRBD1, remains unverified against the DNA. TRBV21-1 corresponds to a pseudogene. The CDR3 runs 19 residues. The CDR3 DNA is TGTGCCAGCAGCAACCCCGTCGGAGGGGGGCAGATTAGCACAGATACGCAGTATTTT. It encodes CASSNPVGGGQISTDTQYF.

The CDR3 sequence is CASSRAGVNYGYTF. CDR3 DNA sequence: TGTGCCAGCAGCCGCGCCGGGGTTAACTATGGCTACACCTTC. The chain combines TRBV7-8 with TRBJ1-2; no reliable D call. In germline, CDR1 is SGHVS, CDR2 FQNEAQ. The ends were cut back, 5 bases at V and 1 base at J, with 11 bases in the middle. The CDR3 covers 14 residues. The full variable domain, rest sourced from reference TRBV7-8 and TRBJ1-2, is GAGVSQSPRYKVAKRGQDVALRCDPISGHVSLFWYQQALGQGPEFLTYFQNEAQLDKSGLPSDRFFAERPEGSVSTLKIQRTQQEDSAVYLCASSRAGVNYGYTFGSGTRLTVV.

The chain joins TRBV6-2 or TRBV6-3 to TRBJ2-7; D is possibly TRBD1 or TRBD2 (5 bases each). Per the germline V gene, CDR1 is MNHEY and CDR2 is SVGEGT. The CDR3 covers 14 residues. The ends were cut back, 4 bases at V and 0 bases at J, with 10 bases in the middle. The CDR3 bases are TGTGCCAGCAGTTTCGGGACCCTCTCCTACGAGCAGTACTTC. It encodes CASSFGTLSYEQYF.

V is TRBV20-1 and J is TRBJ2-7; TRBD2 aligns across 9 bases. The trim removed 6 bases at V and 5 bases at J, leaving 8 bases unmatched. The CDR3 contains 13 residues. Germline CDR1 and CDR2: DFQATT and SNEGSKA (reference sequence). The CDR3 nucleotides are TGCAGTGCCGCGGGAGGGGGCAGGGACGAGCAGTACTTC. Translated, it gives CSAAGGGRDEQYF.

V gene TRBV27 combines with J gene TRBJ2-1; D gene uncertain. Germline lookup yields CDR1 MNHEY and CDR2 SMNVEV (reference sequence). The CDR3 totals 14 residues. Trimming took 3 bases from V and 4 from J, leaving 10 bases between them. This CDR3 is CASSFPGEYNEQFF. The CDR3 bases are TGTGCCAGCAGTTTCCCCGGAGAATACAATGAGCAGTTCTTC.

V and J are TRBV7-8 and TRBJ1-2; D is unclear. Trimming left V 2 bases short and J 0 bases short, with 7 bases between. The CDR3 sequence is 14 residues long. Per germline, CDR1 SGHVS and CDR2 FQNEAQ. CDR3 residues: CASSLREANYGYTF. DNA of the CDR3: TGTGCCAGCAGCTTACGGGAAGCTAACTATGGCTACACCTTC.

This clonotype appeared many times. The chain links TRBV12-3 or TRBV12-4 to TRBJ2-1; tentative D call: TRBD1 (5 bases). The V and J ends lost 3 bases and 8 bases respectively, with 8 bases between them. The CDR3 consists of 12 residues. CDR3 sequence: CASSFVGDEQFF. In DNA form, the CDR3 reads TGTGCCAGCAGTTTTGTAGGGGATGAGCAGTTCTTC.

This clonotype was counted only a few times. This chain connects TRBV3-1 to TRBJ2-7; 7 nucleotides match TRBD2. This CDR3 comprises 14 residues. Germline CDR1 LGHDT, CDR2 YNNKEL (reference sequence). The V segment lost 5 bases and the J segment 0 bases; nucleotides outside the gene matches: 4. The CDR3 reads CASSDSGLSYEQYV. In nucleotides, the CDR3 is TGTGCCAGCAGCGATAGCGGGCTCTCCTACGAGCAGTACGTC.

In DNA, the CDR3 is TGTGCCAGCACCCCCCACAGGATGAACTATGGCTACACCTTC. Translation: CASTPHRMNYGYTF. The chain employs TRBV12-3 or TRBV12-4 and TRBJ1-2, with a weak D call TRBD1 (5 bases). The CDR3 loop spans 14 amino acids. V was cut by 7 bases and J by 2 bases, with 14 bases left in between.

The J gene is TRBJ1-3, the V gene TRBV6-2 or TRBV6-3; D remains unclear. The CDR3 totals 17 residues. V shed 6 bases and J shed 0 bases, with 18 bases lying between them. Germline CDR1 MNHEY, CDR2 SVGEGT. DNA of the CDR3: TGTGCCAGCAGATCGCATGGGGAGTTACGCTCTGGAAACACCATATATTTT. It yields the protein CASRSHGELRSGNTIYF.

The chain links TRBV5-1 to TRBJ2-2, with D uncertain. This CDR3 has 13 residues. V gave up 6 bases and J gave up 1 base, with 7 bases separating them. CDR1 is SGHRS, CDR2 YFSETQ, per germline. As DNA, the CDR3 is TGCGCCAGCAACCTAGGGAACACCGGGGAGCTGTTTTTT. Its translation: CASNLGNTGELFF.

V is TRBV7-9 and J is TRBJ2-5; maybe TRBD2 (5 bases). The CDR3 sequence is 15 residues long. With 2 bases removed from V and 2 bases from J, the gap between germline ends came to 12 bases. Germline values: CDR1 SEHNR, CDR2 FQNEAQ (reference sequence). CDR3 region: CASSLLAPLQETQYF. The CDR3 DNA sequence: TGTGCCAGCAGCTTACTAGCCCCTCTGCAAGAGACCCAGTACTTC.

This clonotype turned up a few times. V gene TRBV4-3 combines with J gene TRBJ1-4; no definite D call. Germline CDR1 is LGHNA and CDR2 is YSLEER. V lost 0 bases and J lost 4, with 15 bases in between. CDR3 length: 17 amino acids. The CDR3 loop reads CASSQDRVRRGNEKLFF. CDR3 DNA: TGCGCCAGCAGCCAAGATAGGGTGAGGCGGGGTAATGAAAAACTGTTTTTT.

V is TRBV25-1 and J is TRBJ2-7; TRBD2 matches at 7 bases. V gave up 7 bases and J gave up 5 bases; unmatched junction bases: 5. This CDR3 is built from 12 residues. Per the germline V gene, CDR1 is MGHDK and CDR2 is SYGVNS. The DNA of the CDR3 is TGTGCCAGCAAGGCCGCGGGGGACGAGCAGTACTTC. It yields the protein CASKAAGDEQYF.

The chain employs TRBV5-1 and TRBJ2-1; D possibly uses TRBD1 or TRBD2 (6 bases each). The germline gives CDR1 SGHRS, CDR2 YFSETQ. V was cut by 3 bases and J by 4 bases, with 11 bases left in between. The CDR3 covers 14 residues. CDR3 DNA sequence: TGCGCCAGCAGCTCGGCGGGACAATACAATGAGCAGTTCTTC. It is translated as CASSSAGQYNEQFF.

J is TRBJ1-3 and V is TRBV4-2; 7 bases match TRBD1. This CDR3 contains 14 residues. The J segment lost 0 bases and the V segment lost 5 bases, leaving 1 base of the junction unmatched. Germline values: CDR1 LGHNA, CDR2 YNFKEQ. CDR3 amino acids: CASSTGDSGNTIYF. The CDR3 region has the DNA TGTGCCAGCAGCACAGGGGACTCTGGAAACACCATATATTTT.

This clonotype occurred many times. The chain is built from TRBV20-1 and TRBJ2-5; 9 bases match TRBD2. Germline V gene sequence: CDR1 DFQATT, CDR2 SNEGSKA (reference sequence). V shed 6 bases, J shed 3 bases, and the junction held 2 bases outside the gene matches. The length of the CDR3 is 12 residues. The DNA of the CDR3 is TGCAGTGCCATAGCGGGAGAAGAGACCCAGTACTTC. This codes for CSAIAGEETQYF.

In this sample, this clonotype turned up a few times. The V call is TRBV20-1, the J call TRBJ2-1, with D possibly being TRBD1 (5 bases). Trimming shortened V by 4 bases and J by 3 bases, and 16 bases separated the two germline ends. Germline CDR1 and CDR2: DFQATT and SNEGSKA (reference sequence). The CDR3 spans 15 residues. CDR3 loop: CSATPQLQGYNEQFF. The CDR3, as DNA: TGCAGTGCTACACCCCAGCTGCAGGGCTACAATGAGCAGTTCTTC.

The V and J genes are TRBV30 and TRBJ1-2; maybe TRBD1 (5 bases). There are 13 residues in the CDR3. Trimming pared 5 bases from V and 4 bases from J, leaving 14 bases between. Germline V CDR1 and CDR2: GTSNPN, SVGIG (reference sequence). CDR3 DNA sequence: TGTGCCTGGGCTCCAGGGTTTCGCTATGGCTACACCTTC. Translation gives CAWAPGFRYGYTF.

The chain couples TRBV27 to TRBJ2-1; D is unresolved. The CDR3 totals 12 residues. Germline V gene data show CDR1 as MNHEY and CDR2 as SMNVEV (reference sequence). Trimming took 5 bases from V and 10 from J, leaving 12 bases between them. The CDR3 nucleotides read TGTGCCAGCAGTCTCCTATTTGGCGAGCAGTTCTTC. It specifies CASSLLFGEQFF.

This rearrangement joins TRBV5-1 to TRBJ2-7; 11 bases line up with TRBD2. J lost 2 bases, V lost 3 bases, and 10 bases had no gene match. The CDR3 runs to 17 residues. CDR1 and CDR2 from the germline V gene are SGHRS and YFSETQ. As DNA, the CDR3 is TGCGCCAGCAGCTCGGGAGGTAGCGGGAGGGCCACCTACGAGCAGTACTTC. This encodes CASSSGGSGRATYEQYF.

J is TRBJ2-2 and V is TRBV12-3 or TRBV12-4, with a tentative D call TRBD2 (6 bases). Deletions cut 3 bases from V and 6 bases from J, with 8 bases between. The CDR3 runs to 13 residues. The CDR3: CASSLRLAGELFF. The CDR3 DNA follows: TGTGCCAGCAGTTTGAGACTAGCCGGGGAGCTGTTTTTT.

This rearrangement joins TRBV20-1 to TRBJ2-5, with D possibly matching TRBD2 (5 bases). V shed 8 bases and J shed 10 bases, with 17 bases lying between them. The length of the CDR3 is 11 residues. Germline lookup yields CDR1 DFQATT and CDR2 SNEGSKA (reference sequence). The DNA for the CDR3 is TGCAGTACAGCGCGGGCATCACTCCAGTACTTC. Protein product: CSTARASLQYF.

The J gene is TRBJ1-5, the V gene TRBV29-1, with D maybe TRBD1 (5 bases). Germline-derived CDR1 and CDR2 are SQVTM and ANQGSEA. This CDR3 has 13 residues. Deletions cut 6 bases from V and 6 bases from J, with 15 bases between. The CDR3 coding sequence is TGCAGCGTACAACTCGGGACTGCTCAGCCCCAGCATTTT. Encoded protein: CSVQLGTAQPQHF.

This clonotype was seen only a few times. V usage is TRBV5-1 and J usage is TRBJ2-1; maybe TRBD2 (6 bases). The CDR3 length is 14 residues. Trimming took 1 base from V and 5 from J, leaving 10 bases between them. Germline CDR1 reads SGHRS; CDR2 reads YFSETQ. The CDR3, as DNA: TGCGCCAGCAGCTTGTCACTAGCCAACAATGAGCAGTTCTTC. Translating it yields CASSLSLANNEQFF.

This chain uses TRBV5-1 with TRBJ2-5; a weak D match, TRBD1 (6 bases). CDR1 SGHRS and CDR2 YFSETQ come from the germline V gene. V lost 1 base and J 0 bases, leaving 7 bases between the germline ends. This CDR3 has 14 residues. The CDR3 here is CASSLWTDQETQYF. The CDR3 coding sequence is TGCGCCAGCAGCTTGTGGACAGACCAAGAGACCCAGTACTTC. The variable domain in full, with the rest retrieved from reference TRBV5-1 and TRBJ2-5, is KAGVTQTPRYLIKTRGQQVTLSCSPISGHRSVSWYQQTPGQGLQFLFEYFSETQRNKGNFPGRFSGRQFSNSRSEMNVSTLELGDSALYLCASSLWTDQETQYFGPGTRLLVL.

V is TRBV20-1 and J is TRBJ2-7; possibly TRBD2 for D (7 bases). Germline assignment: CDR1 DFQATT and CDR2 SNEGSKA (reference sequence). This CDR3 region has 15 residues. V lost 3 bases to trimming and J lost 4 bases, with 19 bases between them. CDR3 nucleotide sequence: TGCAGTGCTAGGGGATTGGTGGGAGGGGGTTACGAGCAGTACTTC. It is translated as CSARGLVGGGYEQYF.